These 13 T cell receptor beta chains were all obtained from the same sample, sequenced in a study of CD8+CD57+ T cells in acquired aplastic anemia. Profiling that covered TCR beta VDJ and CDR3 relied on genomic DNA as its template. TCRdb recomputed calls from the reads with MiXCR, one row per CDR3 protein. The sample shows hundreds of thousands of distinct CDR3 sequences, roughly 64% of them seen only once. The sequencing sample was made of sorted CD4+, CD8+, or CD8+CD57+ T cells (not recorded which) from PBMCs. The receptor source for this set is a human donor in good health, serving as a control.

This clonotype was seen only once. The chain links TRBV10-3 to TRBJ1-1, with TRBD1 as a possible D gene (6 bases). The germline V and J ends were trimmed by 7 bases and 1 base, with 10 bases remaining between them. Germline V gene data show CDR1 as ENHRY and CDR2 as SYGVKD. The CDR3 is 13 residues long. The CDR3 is CAINPGANTEAFF. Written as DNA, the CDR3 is TGTGCCATCAACCCAGGGGCGAACACTGAAGCTTTCTTT.

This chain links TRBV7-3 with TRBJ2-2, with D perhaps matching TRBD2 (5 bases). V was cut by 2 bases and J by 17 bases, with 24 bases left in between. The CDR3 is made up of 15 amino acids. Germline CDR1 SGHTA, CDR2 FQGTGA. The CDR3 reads CASSLSGINTEAFFF. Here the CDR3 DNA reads TGTGCCAGCAGCTTATCGGGGATCAACACTGAAGCTTTCTTTTTT.

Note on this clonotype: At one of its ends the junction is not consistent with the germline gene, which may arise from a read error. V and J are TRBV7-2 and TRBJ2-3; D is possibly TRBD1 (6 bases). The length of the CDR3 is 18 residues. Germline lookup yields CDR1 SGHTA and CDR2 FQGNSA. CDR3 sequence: CASSLETRGQGKGDTQYF. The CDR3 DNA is TGCGCCAGCAGCTTGGAGACCCGAGGGCAGGGGAAAGGGGATACGCAGTATTTT.

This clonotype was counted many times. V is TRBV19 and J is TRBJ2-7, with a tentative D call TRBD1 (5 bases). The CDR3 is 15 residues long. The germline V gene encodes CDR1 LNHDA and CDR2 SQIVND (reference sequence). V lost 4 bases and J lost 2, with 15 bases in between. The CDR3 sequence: CASSTSARAAYEQYF. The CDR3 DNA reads TGTGCCAGTAGTACGTCTGCCAGGGCGGCCTACGAGCAGTACTTC.

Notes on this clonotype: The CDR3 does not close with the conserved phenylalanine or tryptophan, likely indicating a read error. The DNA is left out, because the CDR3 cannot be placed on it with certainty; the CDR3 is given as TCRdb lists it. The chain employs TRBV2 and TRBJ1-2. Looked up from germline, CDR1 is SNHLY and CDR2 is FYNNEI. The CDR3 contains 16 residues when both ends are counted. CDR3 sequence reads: CDSSGENEKLFFGSGT.

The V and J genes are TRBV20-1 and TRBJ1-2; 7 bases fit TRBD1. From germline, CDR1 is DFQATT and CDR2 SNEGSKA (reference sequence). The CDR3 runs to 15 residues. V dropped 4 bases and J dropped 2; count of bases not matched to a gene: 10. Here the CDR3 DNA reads TGCAGTGCTATAGACAGGGTGACGGTCAACTATGGCTACACCTTC. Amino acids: CSAIDRVTVNYGYTF.

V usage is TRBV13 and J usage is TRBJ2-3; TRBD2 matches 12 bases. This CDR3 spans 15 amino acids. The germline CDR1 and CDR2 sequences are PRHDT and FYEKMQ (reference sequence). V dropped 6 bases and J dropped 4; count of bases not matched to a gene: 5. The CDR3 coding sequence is TGTGCCAGCAGACAGACTAGCGGGGGCGCAGATACGCAGTATTTT. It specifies CASRQTSGGADTQYF.

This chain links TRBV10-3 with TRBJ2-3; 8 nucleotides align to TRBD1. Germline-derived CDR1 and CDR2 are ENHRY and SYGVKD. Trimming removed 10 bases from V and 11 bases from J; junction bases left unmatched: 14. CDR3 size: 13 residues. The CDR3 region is CATPGQGLFEQYF. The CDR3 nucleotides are TGTGCCACCCCCGGACAGGGTCTCTTTGAGCAGTATTTT.

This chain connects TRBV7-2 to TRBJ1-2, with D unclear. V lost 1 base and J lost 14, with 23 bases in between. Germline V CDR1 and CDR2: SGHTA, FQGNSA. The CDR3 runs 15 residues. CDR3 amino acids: CASSLVRNMNTEATF. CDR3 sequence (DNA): TGTGCCAGCAGCTTAGTTCGCAACATGAACACTGAAGCTACCTTC.

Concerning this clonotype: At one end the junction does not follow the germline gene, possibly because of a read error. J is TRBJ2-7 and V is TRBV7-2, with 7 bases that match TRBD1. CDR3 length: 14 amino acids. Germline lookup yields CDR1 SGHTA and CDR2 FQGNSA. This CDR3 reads CASTTPTGFYDEYF. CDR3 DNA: TGCGCCAGCACCACTCCGACAGGGTTCTACGACGAGTACTTC.

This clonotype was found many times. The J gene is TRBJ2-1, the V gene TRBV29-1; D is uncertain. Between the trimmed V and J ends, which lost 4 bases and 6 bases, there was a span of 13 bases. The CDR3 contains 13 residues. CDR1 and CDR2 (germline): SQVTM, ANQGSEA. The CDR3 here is CSVVWRYLNEQFF. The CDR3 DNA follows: TGCAGCGTTGTGTGGCGGTACCTCAATGAGCAGTTCTTC.

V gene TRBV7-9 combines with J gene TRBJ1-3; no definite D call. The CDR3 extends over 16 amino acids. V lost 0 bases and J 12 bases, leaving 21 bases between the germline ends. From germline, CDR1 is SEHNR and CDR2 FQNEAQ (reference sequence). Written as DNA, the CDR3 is TGTGCCAGCAGCTTAGCGACGGCCTATGGCTACACCATCATATATTTT. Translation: CASSLATAYGYTIIYF. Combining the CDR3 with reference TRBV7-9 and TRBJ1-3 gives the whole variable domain DTGVSQNPRHKITKRGQNVTFRCDPISEHNRLYWYRQTLGQGPEFLTYFQNEAQLEKSRLLSDRFSAERPKGSFSTLEIQRTEQGDSAMYLCASSLATAYGYTIIYFGEGSWLTVV.

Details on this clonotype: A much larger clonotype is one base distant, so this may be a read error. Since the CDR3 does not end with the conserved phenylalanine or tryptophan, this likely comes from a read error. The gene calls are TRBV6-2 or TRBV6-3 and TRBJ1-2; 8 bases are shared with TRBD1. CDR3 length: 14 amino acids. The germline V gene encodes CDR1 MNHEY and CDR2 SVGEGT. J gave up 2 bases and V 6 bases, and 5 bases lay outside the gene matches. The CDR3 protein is CASSTGGPNYGYTL. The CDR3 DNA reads TGTGCCAGCAGCACAGGGGGTCCAAACTATGGCTACACCCTC.